This T cell receptor (beta chain) was retrieved from a study of spatial heterogeneity in lung cancer. Study-level background: Sequencing of follow-up PBMC samples took place when they were available, at a median of roughly 25 months after resection. Beta-chain sequences consistently outnumbered alpha-chain sequences in detection.

TCRdb re-called the 5' RACE reads through MiXCR, storing one row per CDR3 protein. The repertoire consists of under 30,000 distinct CDR3 sequences, with roughly 6% occurring once and the leading ten covering around a fifth. As for time point: blood at routine non-recurrence follow-up after resection. Researchers sequenced whole RNA taken from tumor, nontumor lung or frozen PBMC without sorting. This clonotype was picked up many times. V gave up 0 bases and J gave up 3 bases; unmatched junction bases: 8. This CDR3 spans 16 amino acids. Germline CDR1 and CDR2: LGHNA and YNFKEQ. Sequenced here: PBMCs, sampled at follow-up. The source of this sequence is a male donor with early-stage non-small cell lung cancer. The V and J genes are TRBV4-2 and TRBJ2-7, with 7 bases fitting TRBD1. This chain's CDR3 is CASSQETTGASYEQYF. CDR3 DNA sequence: TGTGCCAGCAGCCAAGAAACAACAGGGGCAAGCTACGAGCAGTACTTC.